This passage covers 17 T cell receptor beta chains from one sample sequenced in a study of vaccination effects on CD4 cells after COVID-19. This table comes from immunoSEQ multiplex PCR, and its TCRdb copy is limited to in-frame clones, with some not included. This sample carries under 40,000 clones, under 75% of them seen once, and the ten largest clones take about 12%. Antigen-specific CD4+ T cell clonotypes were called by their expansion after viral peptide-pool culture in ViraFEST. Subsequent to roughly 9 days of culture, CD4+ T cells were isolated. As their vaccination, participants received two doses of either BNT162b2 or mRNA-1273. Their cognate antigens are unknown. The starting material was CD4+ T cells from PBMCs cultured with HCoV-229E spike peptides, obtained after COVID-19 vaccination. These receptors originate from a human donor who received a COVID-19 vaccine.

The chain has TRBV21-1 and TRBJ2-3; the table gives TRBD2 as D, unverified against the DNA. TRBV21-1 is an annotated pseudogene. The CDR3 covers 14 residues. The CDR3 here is CASRGCLYTDTQYF. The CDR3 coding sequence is TGTGCCAGCCGCGGATGCTTGTACACAGATACGCAGTATTTT.

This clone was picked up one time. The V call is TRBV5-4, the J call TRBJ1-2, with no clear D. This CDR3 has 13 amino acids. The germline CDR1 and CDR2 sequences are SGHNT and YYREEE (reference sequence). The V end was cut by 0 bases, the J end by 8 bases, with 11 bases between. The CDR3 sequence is CASSLDQDSGYTF. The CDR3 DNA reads TGTGCCAGCAGCTTGGACCAGGACTCCGGCTACACCTTC.

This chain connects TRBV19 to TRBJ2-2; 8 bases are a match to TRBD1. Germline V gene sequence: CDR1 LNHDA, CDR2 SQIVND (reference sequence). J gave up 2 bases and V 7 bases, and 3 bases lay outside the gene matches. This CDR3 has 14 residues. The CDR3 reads CASKPGGNTGELFF. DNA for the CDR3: TGTGCCAGTAAGCCAGGGGGCAACACCGGGGAGCTGTTTTTT.

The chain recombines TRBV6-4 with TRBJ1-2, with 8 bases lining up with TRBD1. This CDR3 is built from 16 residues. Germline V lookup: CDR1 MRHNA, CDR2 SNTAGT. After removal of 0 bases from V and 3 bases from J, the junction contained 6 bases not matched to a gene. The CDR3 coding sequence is TGTGCCAGCAGTGACTCCAGGGCAGGGGGCGACTATGGCTACACCTTC. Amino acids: CASSDSRAGGDYGYTF.

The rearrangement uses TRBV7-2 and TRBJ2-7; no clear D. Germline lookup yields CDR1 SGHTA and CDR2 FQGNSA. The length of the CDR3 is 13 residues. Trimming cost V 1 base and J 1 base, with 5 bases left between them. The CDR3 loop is CASSLGVSYEQYF. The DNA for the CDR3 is TGTGCCAGCAGCTTAGGAGTTTCCTACGAGCAGTACTTC.

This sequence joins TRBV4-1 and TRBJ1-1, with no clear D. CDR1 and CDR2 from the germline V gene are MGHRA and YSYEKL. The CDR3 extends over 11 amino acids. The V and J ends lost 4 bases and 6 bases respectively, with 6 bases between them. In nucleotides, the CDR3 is TGCGCCAGCAGCCGGGCAGCTGAAGCTTTCTTT. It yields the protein CASSRAAEAFF.

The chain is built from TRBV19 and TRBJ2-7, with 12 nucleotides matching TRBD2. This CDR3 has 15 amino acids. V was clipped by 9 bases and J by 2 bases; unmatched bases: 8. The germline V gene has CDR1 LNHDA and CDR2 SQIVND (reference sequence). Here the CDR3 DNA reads TGTGCCAGCCGACTCTCTAGCGGGGGGGCCTACGAGCAGTACTTC. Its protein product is CASRLSSGGAYEQYF.

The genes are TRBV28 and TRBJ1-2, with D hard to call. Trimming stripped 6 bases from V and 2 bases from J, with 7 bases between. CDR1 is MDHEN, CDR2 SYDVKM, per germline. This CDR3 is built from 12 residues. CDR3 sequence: CASRSVNYGYTF. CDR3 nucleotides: TGTGCCAGCAGGTCCGTAAACTATGGCTACACCTTC.

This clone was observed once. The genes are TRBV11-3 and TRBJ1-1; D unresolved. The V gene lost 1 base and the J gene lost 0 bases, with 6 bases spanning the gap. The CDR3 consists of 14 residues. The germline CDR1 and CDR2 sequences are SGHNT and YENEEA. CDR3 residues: CASSLGGMNTEAFF. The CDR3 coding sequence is TGTGCCAGCAGCTTAGGTGGGATGAACACTGAAGCTTTCTTT.

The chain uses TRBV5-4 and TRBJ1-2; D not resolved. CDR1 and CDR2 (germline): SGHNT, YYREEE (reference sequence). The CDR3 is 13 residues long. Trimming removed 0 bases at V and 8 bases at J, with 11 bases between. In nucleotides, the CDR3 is TGTGCCAGCAGCTTGGAGGCCGAGAGGGGCTACACCTTC. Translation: CASSLEAERGYTF. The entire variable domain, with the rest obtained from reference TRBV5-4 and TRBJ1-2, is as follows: ETGVTQSPTHLIKTRGQQVTLRCSSQSGHNTVSWYQQALGQGPQFIFQYYREEENGRGNFPPRFSGLQFPNYSSELNVNALELDDSALYLCASSLEAERGYTFGSGTRLTVV.

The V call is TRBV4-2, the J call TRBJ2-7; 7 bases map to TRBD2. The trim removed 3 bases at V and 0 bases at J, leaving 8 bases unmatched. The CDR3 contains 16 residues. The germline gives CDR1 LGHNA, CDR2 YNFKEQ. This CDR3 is CASSQATGTNSYEQYF. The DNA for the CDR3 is TGTGCCAGCAGCCAGGCTACCGGGACTAACTCCTACGAGCAGTACTTC.

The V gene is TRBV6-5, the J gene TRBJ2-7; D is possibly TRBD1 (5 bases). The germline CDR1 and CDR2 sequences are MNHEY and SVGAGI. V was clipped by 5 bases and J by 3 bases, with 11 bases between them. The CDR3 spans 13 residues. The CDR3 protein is CASSHSGFYEQYF. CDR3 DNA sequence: TGTGCCAGCAGTCATTCAGGGTTCTACGAGCAGTACTTC.

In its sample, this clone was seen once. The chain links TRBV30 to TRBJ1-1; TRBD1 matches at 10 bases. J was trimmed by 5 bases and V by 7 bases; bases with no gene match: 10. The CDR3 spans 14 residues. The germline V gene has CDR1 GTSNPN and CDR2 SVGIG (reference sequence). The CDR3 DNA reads TGTGCCTCAGATACAGGACAGGGGGTAACTGAAGCTTTCTTT. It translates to CASDTGQGVTEAFF.

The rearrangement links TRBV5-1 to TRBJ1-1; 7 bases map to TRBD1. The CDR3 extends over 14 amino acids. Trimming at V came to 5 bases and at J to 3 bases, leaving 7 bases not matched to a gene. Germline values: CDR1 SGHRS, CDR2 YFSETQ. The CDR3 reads CASSLPGTDTEAFF. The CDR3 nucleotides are TGCGCCAGCAGTTTACCCGGGACAGACACTGAAGCTTTCTTT.

The CDR3 region has the DNA TGTGCCAGCAGGGTTAGCGGGGGGACACACAATGAGCAGTTCTTC. Residues: CASRVSGGTHNEQFF. The chain uses TRBV27 and TRBJ2-1, with 10 positions matching TRBD2. The CDR3 is made up of 15 amino acids. The V and J ends lost 6 bases and 5 bases, in that order; junction bases with no gene match: 7. Germline V gene lookup returns CDR1 MNHEY and CDR2 SMNVEV (reference sequence).

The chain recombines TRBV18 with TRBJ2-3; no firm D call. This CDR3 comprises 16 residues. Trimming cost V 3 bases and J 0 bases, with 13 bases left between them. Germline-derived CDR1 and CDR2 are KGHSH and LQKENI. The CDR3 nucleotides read TGTGCCAGCTCACCGGACGGCTTTGCTAGCACAGATACGCAGTATTTT. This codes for CASSPDGFASTDTQYF.

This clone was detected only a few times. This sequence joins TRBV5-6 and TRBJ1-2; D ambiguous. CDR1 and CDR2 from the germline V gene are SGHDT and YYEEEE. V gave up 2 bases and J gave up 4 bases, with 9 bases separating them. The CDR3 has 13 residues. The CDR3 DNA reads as TGTGCCAGCAGCTTTCCAGGTCCCTATGGCTACACCTTC. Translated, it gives CASSFPGPYGYTF.